The rows below give T cell receptor beta chains drawn from one sample of a study of T cells in Graves' hyperthyroidism and ophthalmopathy. MiXCR was run by TCRdb on the multiplex PCR reads, yielding one entry per CDR3 protein. The sample has some 510,000 distinct CDR3 sequences, approximately 44% seen once. The sample was peripheral blood or thyroid tissue (not recorded which). These receptors all come from a woman aged 18-29 years with Graves' hyperthyroidism. The CDR3 runs from the conserved cysteine through the conserved F or W. The order of the fields is CDR3 protein, V gene, D gene, clone size, J gene. A D gene is named only where the DNA matches it firmly. The listing skips clone size in some rows; elsewhere it reads once, few, many or a size class.

CDR3 protein: CASSQLRETQYF
V gene: TRBV5-8
D gene: -
clone size: -
J gene: TRBJ2-5

CDR3 protein: CASSYPYSETQYF
V gene: TRBV7-2
D gene: -
clone size: -
J gene: TRBJ2-5

CDR3 protein: CASSLAPGPQPQHF
V gene: TRBV7-6
D gene: -
clone size: -
J gene: TRBJ1-5

CDR3 protein: CASRDRPGYEQYF
V gene: TRBV7-6
D gene: -
clone size: -
J gene: TRBJ2-7

CDR3 protein: CAIRTGPNYTF
V gene: TRBV25-1
D gene: TRBD1
clone size: -
J gene: TRBJ1-2

CDR3 protein: CASSQVAGRAGGELFF
V gene: TRBV4-2
D gene: TRBD2
clone size: -
J gene: TRBJ2-2

CDR3 protein: CASTPLGAPYGYTF
V gene: TRBV24-1
D gene: -
clone size: -
J gene: TRBJ1-2

CDR3 protein: CASSPDRANVLTF
V gene: TRBV7-9
D gene: -
clone size: -
J gene: TRBJ2-6

CDR3 protein: CASSLKGPTEAFF
V gene: TRBV5-1
D gene: -
clone size: few
J gene: TRBJ1-1

CDR3 protein: CASSLPEEQFF
V gene: TRBV7-3
D gene: -
clone size: few
J gene: -

CDR3 protein: CASSLLAGPSISSYEQYF
V gene: TRBV7-2
D gene: TRBD2
clone size: -
J gene: TRBJ2-7

CDR3 protein: CARGQRIMNTEAFF
V gene: TRBV7-2
D gene: TRBD1
clone size: -
J gene: TRBJ1-1

CDR3 protein: CASREPTNEKLFF
V gene: TRBV19
D gene: -
clone size: many
J gene: TRBJ1-4

CDR3 protein: CSVAYKGEWDEHF
V gene: TRBV29-1
D gene: -
clone size: -
J gene: TRBJ1-5

CDR3 protein: CSLTSGYEQYF
V gene: TRBV29-1
D gene: -
clone size: -
J gene: TRBJ2-7

CDR3 protein: CASSWGRNQETQYF
V gene: TRBV7-9
D gene: -
clone size: few
J gene: TRBJ2-5

CDR3 protein: CSAVTGGPNQPQHF
V gene: TRBV20-1
D gene: TRBD1
clone size: -
J gene: TRBJ1-5

CDR3 protein: CAISDSGSHSYEQYF
V gene: TRBV10-3
D gene: -
clone size: many
J gene: TRBJ2-7